This T cell receptor beta chain came from a study of monozygotic twins with inflammatory bowel disease. Study results and limitations: Lower sharing of clonotypes with other individuals was seen in IBD patients than in healthy twins. This was most marked in patients showing signs of disease activity.

Comments on this clonotype: Its cognate antigen is unknown.

TCRdb re-called the 5' RACE reads, yielding one record per CDR3 amino acid sequence without DNA. In all, the sample yields roughly 120,000 distinct CDR3 sequences. CDR1 is MNHNS and CDR2 is SASEGT in the germline V gene. This CDR3 comprises 14 residues. Source material: blood. This clonotype was sampled from a human donor with ulcerative colitis or Crohn's disease, or a healthy co-twin of an affected twin (not recorded which). This chain connects TRBV6-1 to TRBJ2-7; absent DNA, TCRdb's TRBD1 call cannot be checked. CDR3 protein: CASSEGRGWYEQYF.